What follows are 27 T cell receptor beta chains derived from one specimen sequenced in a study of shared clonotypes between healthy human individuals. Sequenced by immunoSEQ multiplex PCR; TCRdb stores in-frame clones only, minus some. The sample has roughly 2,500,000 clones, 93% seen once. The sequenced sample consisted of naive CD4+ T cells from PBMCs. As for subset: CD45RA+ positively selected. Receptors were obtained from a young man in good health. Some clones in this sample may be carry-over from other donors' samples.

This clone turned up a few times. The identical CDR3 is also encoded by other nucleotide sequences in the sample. CDR3 loop: CASSSQGGQPQHF. The CDR3 DNA reads as TGTGCCAGCAGCTCCCAGGGCGGGCAGCCCCAGCATTTT. This rearrangement joins TRBV7-9 to TRBJ1-5; tentative D call: TRBD1 (5 bases). The germline V gene encodes CDR1 SEHNR and CDR2 FQNEAQ (reference sequence). Trimming took 4 bases from V and 7 from J, leaving 11 bases between them. The CDR3 totals 13 residues.

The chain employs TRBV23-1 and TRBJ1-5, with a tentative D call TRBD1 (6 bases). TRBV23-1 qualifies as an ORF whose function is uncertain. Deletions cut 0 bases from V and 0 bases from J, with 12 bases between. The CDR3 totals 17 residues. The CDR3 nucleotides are TGCGCCAGCAGTCAATCGAGGAGGGGGAGTAGCAATCAGCCCCAGCATTTT. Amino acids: CASSQSRRGSSNQPQHF.

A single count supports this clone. As DNA, the CDR3 is TGTGCCAGCAGCGGGGGACTTGCGAGCTCCTACGAGCAGTACTTC. Its translation: CASSGGLASSYEQYF. The chain links TRBV7-9 to TRBJ2-7; possibly TRBD2 for D (6 bases). Germline values: CDR1 SEHNR, CDR2 FQNEAQ (reference sequence). This CDR3 is 15 amino acids long. The ends were cut back, 5 bases at V and 0 bases at J, with 14 bases in the middle.

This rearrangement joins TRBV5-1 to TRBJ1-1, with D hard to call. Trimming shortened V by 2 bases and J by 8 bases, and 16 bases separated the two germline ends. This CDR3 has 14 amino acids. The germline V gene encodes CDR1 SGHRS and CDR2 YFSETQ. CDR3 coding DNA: TGCGCCAGCAGCTTACTCCCGGCCTCTTCCGAAGCTTTCTTT. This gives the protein CASSLLPASSEAFF.

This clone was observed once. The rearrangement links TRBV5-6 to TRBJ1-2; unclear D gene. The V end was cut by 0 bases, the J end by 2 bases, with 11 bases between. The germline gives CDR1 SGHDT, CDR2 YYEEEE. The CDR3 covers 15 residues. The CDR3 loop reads CASSLAGVPNYGYTF. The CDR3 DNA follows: TGTGCCAGCAGCTTGGCCGGGGTTCCGAACTATGGCTACACCTTC.

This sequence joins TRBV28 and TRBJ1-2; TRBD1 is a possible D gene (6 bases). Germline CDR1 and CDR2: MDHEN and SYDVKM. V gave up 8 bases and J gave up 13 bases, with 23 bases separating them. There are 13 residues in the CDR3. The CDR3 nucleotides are TGTGCCAGCCTATCCCTAGGGGGTCTGGAAGCCACCTTC. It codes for CASLSLGGLEATF.

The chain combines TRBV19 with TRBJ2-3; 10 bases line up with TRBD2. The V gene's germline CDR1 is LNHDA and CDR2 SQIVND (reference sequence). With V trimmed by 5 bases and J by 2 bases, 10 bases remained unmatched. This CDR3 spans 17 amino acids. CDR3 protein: CASSLGTGLASTDTQYF. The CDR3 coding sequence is TGTGCCAGTAGTCTTGGAACGGGACTAGCGTCCACAGATACGCAGTATTTT.

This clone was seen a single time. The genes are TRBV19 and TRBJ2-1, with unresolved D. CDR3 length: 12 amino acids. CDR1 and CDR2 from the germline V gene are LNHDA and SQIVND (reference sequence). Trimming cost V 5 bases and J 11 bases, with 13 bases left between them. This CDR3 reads CASSADRVQQFF. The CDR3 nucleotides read TGTGCCAGTAGTGCAGACCGGGTTCAGCAGTTCTTC.

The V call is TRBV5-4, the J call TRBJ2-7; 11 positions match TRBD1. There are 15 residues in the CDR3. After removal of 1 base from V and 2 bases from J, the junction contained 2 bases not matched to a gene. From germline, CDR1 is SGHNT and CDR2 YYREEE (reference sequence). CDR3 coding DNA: TGTGCCAGCAGCTTGAAGGGACAGGGGGCCTACGAGCAGTACTTC. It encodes CASSLKGQGAYEQYF.

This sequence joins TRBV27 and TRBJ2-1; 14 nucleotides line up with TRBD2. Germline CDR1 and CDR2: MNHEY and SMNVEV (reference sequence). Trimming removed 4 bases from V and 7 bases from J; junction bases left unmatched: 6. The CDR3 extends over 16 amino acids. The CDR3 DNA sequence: TGTGCCAGCAGTTCCCCCTGGACTAGCGGGAGGAATGAGCAGTTCTTC. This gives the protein CASSSPWTSGRNEQFF.

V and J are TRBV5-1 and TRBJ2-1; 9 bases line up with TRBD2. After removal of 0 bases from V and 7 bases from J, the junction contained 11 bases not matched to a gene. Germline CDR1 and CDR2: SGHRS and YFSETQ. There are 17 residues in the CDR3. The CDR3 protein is CASSLDGREGRRNEQFF. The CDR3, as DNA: TGCGCCAGCAGCTTGGATGGGCGGGAGGGCCGGCGAAATGAGCAGTTCTTC.

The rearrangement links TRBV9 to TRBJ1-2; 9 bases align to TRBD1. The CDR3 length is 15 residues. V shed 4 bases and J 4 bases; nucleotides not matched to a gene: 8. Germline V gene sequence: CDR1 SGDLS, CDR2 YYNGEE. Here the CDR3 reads CASSQGQGTSYGYTF. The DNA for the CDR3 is TGTGCCAGCAGCCAGGGACAGGGCACTTCCTATGGCTACACCTTC.

CDR3 protein: CASSQEIPLEWSGNNEQFF. In DNA, the CDR3 is TGCGCCAGCAGCCAAGAAATCCCGCTGGAATGGAGCGGGAACAATGAGCAGTTCTTC. The J gene is TRBJ2-1, the V gene TRBV4-1; TRBD2 aligns across 7 bases. From germline, CDR1 is MGHRA and CDR2 YSYEKL. The CDR3 sequence is 19 residues long. J was trimmed by 5 bases and V by 0 bases; bases with no gene match: 16.

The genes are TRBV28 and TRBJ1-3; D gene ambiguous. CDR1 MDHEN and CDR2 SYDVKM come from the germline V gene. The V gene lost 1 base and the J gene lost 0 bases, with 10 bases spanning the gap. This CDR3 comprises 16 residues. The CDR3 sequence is CASSLSSLLSGNTIYF. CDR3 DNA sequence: TGTGCCAGCAGTTTATCAAGTCTCCTCTCTGGAAACACCATATATTTT. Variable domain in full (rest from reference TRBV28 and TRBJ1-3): DVKVTQSSRYLVKRTGEKVFLECVQDMDHENMFWYRQDPGLGLRLIYFSYDVKMKEKGDIPEGYSVSREKKERFSLILESASTNQTSMYLCASSLSSLLSGNTIYFGEGSWLTVV.

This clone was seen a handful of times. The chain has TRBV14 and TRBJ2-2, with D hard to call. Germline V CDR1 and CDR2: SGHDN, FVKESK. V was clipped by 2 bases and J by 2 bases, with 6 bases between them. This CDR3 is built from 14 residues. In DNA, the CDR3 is TGTGCCAGCAGCCAACAGATAAACACCGGGGAGCTGTTTTTT. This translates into CASSQQINTGELFF.

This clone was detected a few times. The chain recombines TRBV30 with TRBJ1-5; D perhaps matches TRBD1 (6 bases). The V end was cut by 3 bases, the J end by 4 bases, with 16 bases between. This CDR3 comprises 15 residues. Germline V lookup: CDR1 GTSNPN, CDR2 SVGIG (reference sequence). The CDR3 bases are TGTGCCTGGAGGCAACAGGGTTCTCGGAATCAGCCCCAGCATTTT. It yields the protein CAWRQQGSRNQPQHF.

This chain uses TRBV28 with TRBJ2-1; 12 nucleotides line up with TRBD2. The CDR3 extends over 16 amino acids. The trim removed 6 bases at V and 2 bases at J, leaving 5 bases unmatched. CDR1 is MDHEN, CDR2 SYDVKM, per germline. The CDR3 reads CASSPSGRGTYNEQFF. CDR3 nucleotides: TGTGCCAGCAGCCCTAGCGGGAGGGGTACCTACAATGAGCAGTTCTTC.

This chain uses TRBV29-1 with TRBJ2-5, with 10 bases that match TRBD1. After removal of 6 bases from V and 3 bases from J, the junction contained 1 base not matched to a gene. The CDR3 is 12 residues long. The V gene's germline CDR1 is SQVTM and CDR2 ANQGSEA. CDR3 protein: CSVGTGEETQYF. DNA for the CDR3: TGCAGCGTCGGGACAGGGGAAGAGACCCAGTACTTC.

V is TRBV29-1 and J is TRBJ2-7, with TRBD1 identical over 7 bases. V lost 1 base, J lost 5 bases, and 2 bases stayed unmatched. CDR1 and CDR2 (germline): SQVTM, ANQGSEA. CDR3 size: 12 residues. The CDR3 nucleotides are TGCAGCGTTGAAGTTACAGGGGACGAGCAGTACTTC. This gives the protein CSVEVTGDEQYF.

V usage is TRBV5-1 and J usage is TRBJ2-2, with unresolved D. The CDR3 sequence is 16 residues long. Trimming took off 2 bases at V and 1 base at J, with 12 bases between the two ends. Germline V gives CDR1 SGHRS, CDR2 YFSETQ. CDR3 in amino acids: CASSLNTAGNTGELFF. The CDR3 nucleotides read TGCGCCAGCAGCTTAAATACAGCTGGGAACACCGGGGAGCTGTTTTTT.

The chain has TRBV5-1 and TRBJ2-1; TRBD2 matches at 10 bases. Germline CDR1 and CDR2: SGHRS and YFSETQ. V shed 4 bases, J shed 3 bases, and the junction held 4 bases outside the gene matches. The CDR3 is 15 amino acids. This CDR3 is CASSQGLANYNEQFF. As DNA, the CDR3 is TGCGCCAGCAGCCAGGGACTAGCGAACTACAATGAGCAGTTCTTC.

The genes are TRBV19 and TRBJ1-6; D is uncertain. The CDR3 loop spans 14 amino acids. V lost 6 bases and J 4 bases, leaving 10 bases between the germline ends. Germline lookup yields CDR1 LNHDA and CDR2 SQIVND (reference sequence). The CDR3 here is CASSVVLYNSPLHF. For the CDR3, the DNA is TGTGCCAGTAGCGTCGTGTTGTATAATTCACCCCTCCACTTT. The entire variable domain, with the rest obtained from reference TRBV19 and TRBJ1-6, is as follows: DGGITQSPKYLFRKEGQNVTLSCEQNLNHDAMYWYRQDPGQGLRLIYYSQIVNDFQKGDIAEGYSVSREKKESFPLTVTSAQKNPTAFYLCASSVVLYNSPLHFGNGTRLTVT.

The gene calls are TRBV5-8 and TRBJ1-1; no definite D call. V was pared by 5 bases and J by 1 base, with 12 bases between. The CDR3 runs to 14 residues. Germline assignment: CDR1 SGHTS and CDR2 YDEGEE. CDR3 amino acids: CASRIESGNTEAFF. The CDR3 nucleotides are TGTGCCAGCAGGATAGAATCCGGGAACACTGAAGCTTTCTTT.

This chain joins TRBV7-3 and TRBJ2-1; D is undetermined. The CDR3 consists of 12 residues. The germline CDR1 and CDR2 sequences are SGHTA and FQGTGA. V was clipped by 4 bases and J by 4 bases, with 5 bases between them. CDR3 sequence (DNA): TGTGCCAGCAGCTCCCCATACAATGAGCAGTTCTTC. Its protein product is CASSSPYNEQFF.

The CDR3 region is CASSPGTGEADTQYF. The CDR3 nucleotides read TGCGCCAGCAGCCCCGGGACAGGGGAGGCAGATACGCAGTATTTT. The V gene is TRBV5-1, the J gene TRBJ2-3, with 10 bases lining up with TRBD1. This CDR3 contains 15 residues. J was trimmed by 4 bases and V by 4 bases; bases with no gene match: 6. Germline assignment: CDR1 SGHRS and CDR2 YFSETQ.

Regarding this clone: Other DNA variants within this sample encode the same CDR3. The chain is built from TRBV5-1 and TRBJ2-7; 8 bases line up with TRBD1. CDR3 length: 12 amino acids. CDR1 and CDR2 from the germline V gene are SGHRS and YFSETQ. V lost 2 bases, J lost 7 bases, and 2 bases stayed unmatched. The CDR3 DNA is TGCGCCAGCAGCTTTACAGGGGGTGAGCAGTACTTC. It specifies CASSFTGGEQYF.

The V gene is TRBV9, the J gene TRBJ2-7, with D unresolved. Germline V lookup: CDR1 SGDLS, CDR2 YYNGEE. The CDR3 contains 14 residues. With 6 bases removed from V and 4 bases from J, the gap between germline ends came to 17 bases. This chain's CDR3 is CASTRTGASYEQYF. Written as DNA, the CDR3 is TGTGCCAGCACCAGAACTGGAGCGTCGTACGAGCAGTACTTC.